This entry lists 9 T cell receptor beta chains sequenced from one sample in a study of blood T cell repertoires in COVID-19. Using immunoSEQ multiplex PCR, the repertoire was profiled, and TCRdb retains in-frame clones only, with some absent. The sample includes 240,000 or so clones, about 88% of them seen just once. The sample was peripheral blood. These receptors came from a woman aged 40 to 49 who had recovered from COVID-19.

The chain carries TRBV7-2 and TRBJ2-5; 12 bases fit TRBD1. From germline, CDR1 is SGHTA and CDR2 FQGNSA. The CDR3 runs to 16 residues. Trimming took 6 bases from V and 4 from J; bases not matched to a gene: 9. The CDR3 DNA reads TGTGCCAGCAGTCGACCCGGGACAGGGGGCTTAGAGACCCAGTACTTC. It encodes CASSRPGTGGLETQYF.

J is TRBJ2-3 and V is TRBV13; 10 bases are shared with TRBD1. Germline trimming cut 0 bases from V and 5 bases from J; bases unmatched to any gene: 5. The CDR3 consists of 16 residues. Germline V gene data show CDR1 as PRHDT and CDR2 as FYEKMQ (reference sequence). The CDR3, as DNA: TGTGCCAGCAGCTTAGGCGGACAGGGGGAGGGAGATACGCAGTATTTT. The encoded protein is CASSLGGQGEGDTQYF.

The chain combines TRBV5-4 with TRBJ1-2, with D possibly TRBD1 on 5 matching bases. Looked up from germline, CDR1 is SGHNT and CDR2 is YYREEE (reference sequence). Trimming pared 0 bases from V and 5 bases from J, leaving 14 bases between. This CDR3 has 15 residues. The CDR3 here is CASSLARSEGYGYTF. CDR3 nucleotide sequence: TGTGCCAGCAGCTTGGCCCGGTCGGAGGGGTATGGCTACACCTTC.

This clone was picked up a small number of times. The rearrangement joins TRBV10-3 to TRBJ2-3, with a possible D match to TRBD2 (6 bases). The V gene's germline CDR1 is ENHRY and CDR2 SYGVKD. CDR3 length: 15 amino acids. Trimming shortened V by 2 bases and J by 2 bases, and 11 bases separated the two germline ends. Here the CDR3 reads CAISEVRESTDTQYF. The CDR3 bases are TGTGCCATCAGTGAGGTGCGGGAATCCACAGATACGCAGTATTTT.

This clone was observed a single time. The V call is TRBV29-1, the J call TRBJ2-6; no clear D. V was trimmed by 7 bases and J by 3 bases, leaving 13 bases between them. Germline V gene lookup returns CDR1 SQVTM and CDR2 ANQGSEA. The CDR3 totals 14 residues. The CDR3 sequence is CSARIRGGANVLTF. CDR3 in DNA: TGCAGCGCCAGGATCCGTGGTGGGGCCAACGTCCTGACTTTC.

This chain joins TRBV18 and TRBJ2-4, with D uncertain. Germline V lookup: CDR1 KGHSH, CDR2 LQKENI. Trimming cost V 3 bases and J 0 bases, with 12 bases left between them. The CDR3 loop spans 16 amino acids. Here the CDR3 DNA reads TGTGCCAGCTCACCCCGGGTCGGCCAAGCCAAAAACATTCAGTACTTC. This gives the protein CASSPRVGQAKNIQYF.

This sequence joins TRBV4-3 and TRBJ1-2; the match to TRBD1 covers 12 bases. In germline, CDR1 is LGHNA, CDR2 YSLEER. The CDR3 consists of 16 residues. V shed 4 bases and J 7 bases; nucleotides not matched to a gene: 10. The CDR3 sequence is CASSPGTGGDSRGYTF. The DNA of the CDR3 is TGCGCCAGCAGCCCCGGGACAGGGGGCGACAGCCGTGGCTACACCTTC.

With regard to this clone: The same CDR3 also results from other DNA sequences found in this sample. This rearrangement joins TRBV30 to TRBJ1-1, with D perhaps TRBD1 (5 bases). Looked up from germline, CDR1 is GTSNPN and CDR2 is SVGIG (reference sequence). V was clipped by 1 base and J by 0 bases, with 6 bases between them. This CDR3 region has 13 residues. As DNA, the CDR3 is TGTGCCTGGAGTGGACAGCTGAACACTGAAGCTTTCTTT. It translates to CAWSGQLNTEAFF.

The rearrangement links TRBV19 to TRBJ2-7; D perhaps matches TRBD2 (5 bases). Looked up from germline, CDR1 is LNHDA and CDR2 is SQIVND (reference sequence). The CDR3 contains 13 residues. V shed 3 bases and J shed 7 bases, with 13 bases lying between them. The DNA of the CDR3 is TGTGCCAGTAGTATGTCGGGGAGATGGGAGCAGTACTTC. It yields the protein CASSMSGRWEQYF.